These 12 T cell receptor beta chains were sequenced from one sample in a study of CD8 T cells in ankylosing spondylitis. TCRdb called the 5' RACE reads again in MiXCR, with one record for every CDR3 protein. Here the sample spans 150,000 to 200,000 distinct CDR3 sequences, roughly 18% being singletons. The sample taken for sequencing was blood, either unsorted or a sorted T cell fraction (not recorded which). These receptors all come from a male donor aged 10 to 35 with ankylosing spondylitis or in good health (not recorded which).

V gene TRBV6-2 or TRBV6-3 combines with J gene TRBJ1-5; 8 bases agree with TRBD1. The CDR3 covers 15 residues. The germline CDR1 and CDR2 sequences are MNHEY and SVGEGT. The ends lost 6 bases at V and 1 base at J; junction bases unmatched: 5. CDR3 in DNA: TGTGCCAGCAGCTGGACAGGGAAGAGCAATCAGCCCCAGCATTTT. It translates to CASSWTGKSNQPQHF.

In its sample, this clonotype was seen many times. The chain is built from TRBV12-3 or TRBV12-4 and TRBJ1-2; 8 bases are a match to TRBD1. Trimming at V came to 6 bases and at J to 8 bases, leaving 2 bases not matched to a gene. This CDR3 has 11 residues. The CDR3 nucleotides read TGTGCCAGCAGCCGGACAGGGGGCTACACCTTC. Protein: CASSRTGGYTF.

Ten or more counts support this clonotype. The chain carries TRBV12-3 or TRBV12-4 and TRBJ1-1; D is unclear. The ends were cut back, 4 bases at V and 2 bases at J, with 11 bases in the middle. There are 14 residues in the CDR3. CDR3 sequence (DNA): TGTGCCAGCAGTTCTCACGGGATCAACACTGAAGCTTTCTTT. Protein product: CASSSHGINTEAFF.

Ten or more counts support this clonotype. The chain uses TRBV7-2 and TRBJ2-3, with D unclear. The CDR3 has 14 amino acids. CDR1 SGHTA and CDR2 FQGNSA come from the germline V gene. Trimming cost V 5 bases and J 0 bases, with 9 bases left between them. Here the CDR3 DNA reads TGTGCCAGCAGCCCGGCAAAAAGCACAGATACGCAGTATTTT. The encoded protein is CASSPAKSTDTQYF.

This clonotype was counted many times. The chain couples TRBV12-3 or TRBV12-4 to TRBJ2-1; no definite D call. V was clipped by 4 bases and J by 7 bases, with 8 bases between them. The CDR3 runs 12 residues. CDR3 amino acids: CASSSVGNEQFF. The CDR3 nucleotides are TGTGCCAGCAGTTCCGTTGGGAATGAGCAGTTCTTC.

This chain connects TRBV20-1 to TRBJ2-1; D may be TRBD1 (6 bases). The CDR3 length is 15 residues. V lost 6 bases to trimming and J lost 5 bases, with 20 bases between them. Germline CDR1 reads DFQATT; CDR2 reads SNEGSKA (reference sequence). The CDR3 spells CSAITAEQGNNEQFF. For the CDR3, the DNA is TGCAGTGCAATCACCGCCGAACAGGGAAACAATGAGCAGTTCTTC.

This clonotype was counted ten times or more. The genes are TRBV29-1 and TRBJ2-2; no definite D call. CDR3 length: 15 amino acids. V was trimmed by 3 bases and J by 0 bases, leaving 11 bases between them. In germline, CDR1 is SQVTM, CDR2 ANQGSEA. The CDR3 loop reads CSVDLENSNTGELFF. The CDR3, as DNA: TGCAGCGTTGATTTAGAGAATTCGAACACCGGGGAGCTGTTTTTT.

This chain joins TRBV12-5 and TRBJ1-5, with TRBD1 matching over 7 bases. Germline-derived CDR1 and CDR2 are LGHNT and FRNRAP. J gave up 6 bases and V 5 bases, and 13 bases lay outside the gene matches. The CDR3 is 16 residues long. In DNA form, the CDR3 reads TGTGCTAGTGGTGCCACAGACGACAGGGTTAGTCAGCCCCAGCATTTT. Its translation: CASGATDDRVSQPQHF.

Ten or more counts support this clonotype. CDR3 sequence (DNA): TGTGCCAGCAGTGATCGGGGACAGGCAGGCACTGAAGCTTTCTTT. Protein sequence: CASSDRGQAGTEAFF. The rearrangement links TRBV12-3 or TRBV12-4 to TRBJ1-1; TRBD1 agrees at 8 bases. CDR3 length: 15 amino acids. V gave up 5 bases and J gave up 4 bases; unmatched junction bases: 9.

This clonotype has a count of ten or more. The chain combines TRBV28 with TRBJ1-2; 8 bases are a match to TRBD1. In germline, CDR1 is MDHEN, CDR2 SYDVKM. The trim removed 5 bases at V and 8 bases at J, leaving 7 bases unmatched. This CDR3 has 13 amino acids. This CDR3 is CASSPGGGRGYTF. The CDR3 DNA is TGTGCCAGCAGTCCAGGGGGCGGGAGAGGCTACACCTTC.

This clonotype has ten or more counts. The chain's CDR3 is CASQGPNTEAFF. DNA for the CDR3: TGCGCCAGCCAGGGACCGAACACTGAAGCTTTCTTT. V gene TRBV5-1 combines with J gene TRBJ1-1, with D perhaps matching TRBD1 (5 bases). Trimming pared 7 bases from V and 1 base from J, leaving 8 bases between. From germline, CDR1 is SGHRS and CDR2 YFSETQ. CDR3 length: 12 amino acids.

The chain joins TRBV3-1 to TRBJ2-7, with D uncertain. In germline, CDR1 is LGHDT, CDR2 YNNKEL (reference sequence). CDR3 length: 15 amino acids. V gave up 0 bases and J gave up 3 bases, with 12 bases separating them. In DNA, the CDR3 is TGTGCCAGCAGCCAAGATCTCACCAGCCACTACGAGCAGTACGTC. Translating it yields CASSQDLTSHYEQYV.